This T cell receptor (beta chain) was sequenced for a study of persistence of HIV-infected CD4 T cells. Lysates of CMV-infected fibroblasts at 10 ug/mL stimulated these cells. Memory cells lacking CD40L and CD69 with high CD45RO were sorted. Donors had CD4+ T cell counts above 400 cells/uL and were CMV-seropositive. This was the immunoSEQ version 4 assay in survey mode. The method was immunoSEQ multiplex PCR; TCRdb's version includes in-frame clones alone and lacks a portion of them. The profile shows roughly 30,000 clones, 82% of them singletons. Remarks on this clone: What it recognizes is unknown.

This CDR3 contains 15 residues. Germline values: CDR1 SGHTA, CDR2 FQGNSA. The V end was cut by 4 bases, the J end by 0 bases, with 9 bases between. The material sequenced was CD4+ T cells sorted from PBMCs after 18-hour stimulation, taken from a patient who received antiretroviral therapy. The source is an adult man with HIV who was CMV-seropositive. The rearrangement links TRBV7-2 to TRBJ2-2, with D unclear. The CDR3 coding sequence is TGTGCCAGCAGCTCCAGCTATTCGAACACCGGGGAGCTGTTTTTT. It specifies CASSSSYSNTGELFF.